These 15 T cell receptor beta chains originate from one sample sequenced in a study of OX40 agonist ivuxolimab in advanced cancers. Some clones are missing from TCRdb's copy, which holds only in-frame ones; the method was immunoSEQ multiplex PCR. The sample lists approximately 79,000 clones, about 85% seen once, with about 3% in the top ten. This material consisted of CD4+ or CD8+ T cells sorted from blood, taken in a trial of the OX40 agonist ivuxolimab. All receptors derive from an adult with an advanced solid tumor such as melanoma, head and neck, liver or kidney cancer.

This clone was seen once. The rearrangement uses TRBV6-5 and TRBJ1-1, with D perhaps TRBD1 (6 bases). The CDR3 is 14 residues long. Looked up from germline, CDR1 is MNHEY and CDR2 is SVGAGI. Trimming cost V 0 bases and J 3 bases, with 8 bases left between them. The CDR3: CASSYSAGDTEAFF. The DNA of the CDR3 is TGTGCCAGCAGTTACTCGGCAGGGGACACTGAAGCTTTCTTT.

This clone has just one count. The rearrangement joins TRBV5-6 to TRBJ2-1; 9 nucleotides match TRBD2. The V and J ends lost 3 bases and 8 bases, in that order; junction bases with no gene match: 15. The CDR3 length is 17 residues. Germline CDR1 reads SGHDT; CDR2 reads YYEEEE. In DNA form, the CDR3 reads TGTGCCAGCAGCTGGTGGGTGCGGGGCGGGAGGGGAGATGAGCAGTTCTTC. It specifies CASSWWVRGGRGDEQFF.

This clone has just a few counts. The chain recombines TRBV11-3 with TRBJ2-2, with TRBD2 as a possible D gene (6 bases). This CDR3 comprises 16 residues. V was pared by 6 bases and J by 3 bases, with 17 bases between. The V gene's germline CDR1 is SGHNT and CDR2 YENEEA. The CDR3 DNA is TGTGCCAGCAGGTCCCGGGACTTGGGGTACACCGGGGAGCTGTTTTTT. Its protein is CASRSRDLGYTGELFF. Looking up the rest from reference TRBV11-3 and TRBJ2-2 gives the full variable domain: EAGVVQSPRYKIIEKKQPVAFWCNPISGHNTLYWYLQNLGQGPELLIRYENEEAVDDSQLPKDRFSAERLKGVDSTLKIQPAELGDSAVYLCASRSRDLGYTGELFFGEGSRLTVL.

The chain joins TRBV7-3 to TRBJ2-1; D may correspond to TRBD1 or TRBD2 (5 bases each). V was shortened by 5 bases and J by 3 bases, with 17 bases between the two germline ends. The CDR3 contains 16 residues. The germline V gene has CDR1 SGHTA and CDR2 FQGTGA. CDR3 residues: CASSLSRDLDYNEQFF. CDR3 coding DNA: TGTGCCAGCAGCCTCAGCAGGGACCTCGACTACAATGAGCAGTTCTTC. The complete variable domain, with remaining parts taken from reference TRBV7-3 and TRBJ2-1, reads GAGVSQTPSNKVTEKGKYVELRCDPISGHTALYWYRQSLGQGPEFLIYFQGTGAADDSGLPNDRFFAVRPEGSVSTLKIQRTERGDSAVYLCASSLSRDLDYNEQFFGPGTRLTVL.

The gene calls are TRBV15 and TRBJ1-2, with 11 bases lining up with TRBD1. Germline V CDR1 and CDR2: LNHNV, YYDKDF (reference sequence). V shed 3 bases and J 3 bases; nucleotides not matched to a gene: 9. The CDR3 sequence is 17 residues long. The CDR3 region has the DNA TGTGCCACCAGCAGGGCCGGGACAGGGGGAGCCTACTATGGCTACACCTTC. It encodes CATSRAGTGGAYYGYTF. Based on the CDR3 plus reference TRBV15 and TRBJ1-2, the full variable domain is DAMVIQNPRYQVTQFGKPVTLSCSQTLNHNVMYWYQQKSSQAPKLLFHYYDKDFNNEADTPDNFQSRRPNTSFCFLDIRSPGLGDTAMYLCATSRAGTGGAYYGYTFGSGTRLTVV.

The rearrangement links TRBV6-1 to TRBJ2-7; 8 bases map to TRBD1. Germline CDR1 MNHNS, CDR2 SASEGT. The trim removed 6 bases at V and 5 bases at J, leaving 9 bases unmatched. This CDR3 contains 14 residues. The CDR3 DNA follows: TGTGCCAGCAGAAGGACAGGGAGCGTGAACGAGCAGTACTTC. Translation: CASRRTGSVNEQYF.

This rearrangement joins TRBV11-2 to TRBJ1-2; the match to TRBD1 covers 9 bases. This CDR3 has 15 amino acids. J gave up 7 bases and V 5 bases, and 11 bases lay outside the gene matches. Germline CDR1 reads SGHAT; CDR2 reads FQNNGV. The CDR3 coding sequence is TGTGCCAGCAGCGCCCTACAGGGGGCAAGGAGTGGCTACACCTTC. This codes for CASSALQGARSGYTF.

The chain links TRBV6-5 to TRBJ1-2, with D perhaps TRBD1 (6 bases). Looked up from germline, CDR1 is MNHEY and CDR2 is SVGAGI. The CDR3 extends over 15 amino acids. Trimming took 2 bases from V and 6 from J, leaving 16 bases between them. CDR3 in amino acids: CASSYRRGGSDGYTF. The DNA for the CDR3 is TGTGCCAGCAGTTACCGACGAGGGGGAAGCGATGGCTACACCTTC.

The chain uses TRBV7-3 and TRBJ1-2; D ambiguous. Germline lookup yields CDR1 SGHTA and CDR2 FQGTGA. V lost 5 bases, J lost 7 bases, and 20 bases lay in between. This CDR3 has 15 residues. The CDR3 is CASSDREIADRGYTF. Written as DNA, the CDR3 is TGTGCCAGCAGCGATAGGGAGATAGCAGACCGTGGCTACACCTTC.

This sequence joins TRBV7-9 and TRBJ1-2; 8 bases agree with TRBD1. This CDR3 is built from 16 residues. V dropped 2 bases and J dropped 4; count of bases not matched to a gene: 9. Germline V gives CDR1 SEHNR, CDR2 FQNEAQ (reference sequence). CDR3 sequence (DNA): TGTGCCAGCAGCTTACCCCGGGACAGGATATTCTATGGCTACACCTTC. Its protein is CASSLPRDRIFYGYTF.

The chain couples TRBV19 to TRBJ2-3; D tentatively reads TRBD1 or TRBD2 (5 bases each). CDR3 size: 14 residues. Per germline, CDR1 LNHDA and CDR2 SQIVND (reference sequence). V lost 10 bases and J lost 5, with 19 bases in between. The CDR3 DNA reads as TGTGCCACAAAACGGGGACCGCTTAGAGATACGCAGTATTTT. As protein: CATKRGPLRDTQYF.

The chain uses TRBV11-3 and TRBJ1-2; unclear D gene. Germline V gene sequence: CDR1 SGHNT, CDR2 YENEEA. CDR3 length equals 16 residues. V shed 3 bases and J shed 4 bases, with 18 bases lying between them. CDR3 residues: CASSLFGVMGVYGYTF. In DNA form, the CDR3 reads TGTGCCAGCAGCTTGTTTGGGGTCATGGGAGTCTATGGCTACACCTTC.

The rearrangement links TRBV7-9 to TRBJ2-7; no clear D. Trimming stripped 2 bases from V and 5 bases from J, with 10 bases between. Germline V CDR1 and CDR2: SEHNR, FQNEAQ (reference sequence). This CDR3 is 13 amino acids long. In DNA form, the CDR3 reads TGTGCCAGCAGCTTATTAAAGGGTAACGAGCAGTACTTC. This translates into CASSLLKGNEQYF.

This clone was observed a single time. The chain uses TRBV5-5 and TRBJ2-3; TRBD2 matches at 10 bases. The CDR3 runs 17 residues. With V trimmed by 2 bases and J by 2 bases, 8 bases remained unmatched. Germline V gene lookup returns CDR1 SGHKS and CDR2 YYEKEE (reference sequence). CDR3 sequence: CASSLPKRGGPTDTQYF. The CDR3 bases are TGTGCCAGCAGCTTACCCAAGCGGGGGGGACCCACAGATACGCAGTATTTT.

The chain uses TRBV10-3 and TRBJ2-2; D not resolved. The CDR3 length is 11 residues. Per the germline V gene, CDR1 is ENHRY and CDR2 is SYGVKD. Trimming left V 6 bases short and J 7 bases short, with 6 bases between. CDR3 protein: CAISPFGELFF. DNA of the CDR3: TGTGCCATCAGCCCGTTCGGGGAGCTGTTTTTT.